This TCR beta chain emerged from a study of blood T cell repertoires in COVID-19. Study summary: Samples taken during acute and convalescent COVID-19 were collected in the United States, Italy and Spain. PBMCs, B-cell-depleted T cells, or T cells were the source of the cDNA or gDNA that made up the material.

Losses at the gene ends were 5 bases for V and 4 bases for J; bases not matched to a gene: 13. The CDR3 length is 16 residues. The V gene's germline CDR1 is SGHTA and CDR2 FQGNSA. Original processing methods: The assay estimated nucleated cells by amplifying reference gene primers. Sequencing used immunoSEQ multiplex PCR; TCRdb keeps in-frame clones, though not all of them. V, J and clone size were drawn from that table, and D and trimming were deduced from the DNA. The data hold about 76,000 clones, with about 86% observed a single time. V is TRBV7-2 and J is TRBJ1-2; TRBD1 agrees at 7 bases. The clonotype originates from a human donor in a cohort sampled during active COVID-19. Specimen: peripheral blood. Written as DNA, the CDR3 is TGTGCCAGCAGCCTGGGACAGACTCTCAGCGCCTATGGCTACACCTTC. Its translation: CASSLGQTLSAYGYTF. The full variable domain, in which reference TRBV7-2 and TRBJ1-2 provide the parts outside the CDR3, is GAGVSQSPSNKVTEKGKDVELRCDPISGHTALYWYRQSLGQGLEFLIYFQGNSAPDKSGLPSDRFSAERTGGSVSTLTIQRTQQEDSAVYLCASSLGQTLSAYGYTFGSGTRLTVV.